Listed below are T cell receptor beta chains from one sample, sequenced in a study of naive and memory T cell subsets. TCRdb analysed the 5' RACE reads with MiXCR anew, one entry per CDR3 protein. Counted here are 55,000 to 70,000 distinct CDR3 sequences, approximately 6.6% occurring once; the ten biggest clones make up around 9.6%. Every receptor here comes from a male donor in good health. CDR3s include the opening cysteine and the closing phenylalanine or tryptophan. A D gene is named only where the DNA matches it firmly. The size field is filled for only some rows; it gives once, few, many or a size class.

>TRBV10-1|TRBJ1-1|.|.
CASSARGARNTEAFF
TGCGCCAGCAGTGCGCGGGGGGCTAGGAACACTGAAGCTTTCTTT
>TRBV3-1|TRBJ2-1|many|TRBD2
CASSQPKAGHEQFF
TGTGCCAGCAGCCAACCCAAAGCGGGACATGAGCAGTTCTTC
>TRBV20-1|TRBJ1-2|many|.
CSAPDTSANYGYTF
TGCAGTGCCCCCGACACGTCAGCTAACTATGGCTACACCTTC
>TRBV27|TRBJ2-1|many|.
CATSQYNEQFF
TGTGCCACATCACAGTACAATGAGCAGTTCTTC
>TRBV6-1|TRBJ1-1|many|.
CASTPGPGRTEAFF
TGTGCCAGCACTCCGGGTCCTGGGCGGACTGAAGCTTTCTTT
>TRBV19|TRBJ2-1|many|.
CASTSAGGIYNEQFF
TGTGCCAGTACTTCTGCCGGGGGTATCTACAATGAGCAGTTCTTC
>TRBV3-1|TRBJ2-4|many|.
CASSLMAERMIQYF
TGTGCCAGCAGCCTCATGGCTGAGCGGATGATCCAGTACTTC
>TRBV5-1|TRBJ1-1|many|TRBD1
CASSLAPQGASTEAFF
TGCGCCAGCAGCTTGGCGCCCCAGGGGGCGAGCACTGAAGCTTTCTTT
>TRBV7-8|TRBJ2-5|.|TRBD2
CASSLVLAGKETQYF
TGTGCCAGCAGCTTAGTACTAGCGGGGAAAGAGACCCAGTACTTC
>TRBV30|TRBJ2-5|.|TRBD2
CAWSGGRSKTQYF
TGTGCCTGGAGCGGCGGGAGATCGAAGACCCAGTACTTC
>TRBV20-1|TRBJ2-5|once|.
CSTRRGQAGETQYF
TGCAGTACTAGAAGGGGCCAGGCCGGTGAGACCCAGTACTTC
>TRBV6-6|TRBJ1-1|many|.
CASSPTGYEAFF
TGTGCCAGCAGTCCTACAGGGTATGAAGCTTTCTTT
>TRBV6-5|TRBJ2-7|many|.
CASSYAGNEVGEQYF
TGTGCCAGCAGTTACGCCGGGAATGAGGTGGGCGAGCAGTACTTC
>TRBV6-5|TRBJ2-3|many|.
CASSYSPLGVLGTDTQYF
TGTGCCAGCAGTTACTCGCCCTTAGGGGTGTTGGGCACAGATACGCAGTATTTT
>TRBV7-7|TRBJ2-1|few|TRBD1
CASSLGTGGSYNEQFF
TGTGCCAGCAGCTTAGGGACAGGGGGCTCCTACAATGAGCAGTTCTTC
>TRBV10-3|TRBJ2-5|many|TRBD2
CAISSLALQETQYF
TGTGCCATCAGTTCACTAGCGCTCCAAGAGACCCAGTACTTC
>TRBV14|TRBJ1-4|many|TRBD1
CASSRKTGGNEKLFF
TGTGCCAGCAGCCGGAAGACAGGGGGCAATGAAAAACTGTTTTTT
>TRBV7-8|TRBJ2-1|many|TRBD2
CASRYSGGNFEQFF
TGTGCCAGCAGGTATAGCGGGGGGAACTTTGAGCAGTTCTTC
>TRBV29-1|TRBJ2-3|few|.
CSVEVVDRYTQYF
TGCAGCGTTGAAGTGGTTGATCGGTATACGCAGTATTTT
>TRBV15|TRBJ2-3|few|TRBD2
CATSTLAGGSDTQYF
TGTGCCACCAGCACCCTAGCGGGGGGGTCCGATACGCAGTATTTT
>TRBV2|TRBJ2-3|few|TRBD2
CASSELASGRGTDTQYF
TGTGCCAGCAGTGAATTAGCTAGCGGGAGGGGGACAGATACGCAGTATTTT
>TRBV6-1|TRBJ1-3|many|TRBD1
CASSDRGQSGNTIYF
TGTGCCAGCAGTGACAGGGGGCAATCTGGAAACACCATATATTTT
>TRBV12-3/TRBV12-4|TRBJ2-7|many|.
CASSRAPTAHEQYF
TGTGCCAGCAGCCGGGCCCCGACAGCGCACGAGCAGTACTTC
>TRBV5-1|TRBJ2-4|many|.
CASSLWTEGNIQYF
TGCGCCAGCAGCTTGTGGACGGAGGGAAACATTCAGTACTTC
>TRBV29-1|TRBJ2-5|.|.
CRRSFRDPQETQYF
TGCAGGCGGAGCTTCAGGGACCCTCAAGAGACCCAGTACTTC
>TRBV20-1|TRBJ1-4|many|.
CSAREAGTNEKLFF
TGCAGTGCTAGAGAGGCGGGAACTAATGAAAAACTGTTTTTT
>TRBV4-2|TRBJ2-5|many|.
CASSQDGRGTDQETQYF
TGTGCCAGCAGCCAAGATGGACGGGGGACAGATCAAGAGACCCAGTACTTC
>TRBV2|TRBJ2-3|many|TRBD2
CASRLTSGGLTDTQYF
TGTGCCAGCAGGCTAACTAGCGGGGGCCTCACAGATACGCAGTATTTT
>TRBV29-1|TRBJ1-2|many|.
CSAGAGYTF
TGCAGCGCAGGGGCTGGCTACACCTTC
>TRBV5-1|TRBJ2-1|many|.
CASSLGYLNEQFF
TGCGCCAGCAGCTTGGGGTACCTCAATGAGCAGTTCTTC
>TRBV7-8|TRBJ2-7|many|.
CASSLAEHYEQYF
TGTGCCAGCAGCTTAGCGGAACACTACGAGCAGTACTTC
>TRBV6-1|TRBJ1-1|few|.
CASRDIEAFF
TGTGCCAGCCGGGACATTGAAGCTTTCTTT
>TRBV19|TRBJ2-7|.|TRBD2
CASALETSGNEQYF
TGTGCCAGCGCCCTGGAAACTAGCGGGAACGAGCAGTACTTC
>TRBV19|TRBJ2-3|.|.
CASSISYGSASTDTQYF
TGTGCCAGTAGTATCAGCTACGGGTCTGCTAGCACAGATACGCAGTATTTT
>TRBV5-4|TRBJ1-6|.|TRBD1
CASSGEGARDNSPLHF
TGTGCCAGCAGCGGAGAGGGGGCCAGGGATAATTCACCCCTCCACTTT
>TRBV20-1|TRBJ2-2|many|.
CSARDLVSSSGELFF
TGCAGTGCTAGAGATCTAGTTAGTAGTTCCGGGGAGCTGTTTTTT
>TRBV5-5|TRBJ2-5|many|TRBD2
CASSLGSLPSTSTETQYF
TGTGCCAGCAGCTTGGGCAGTTTGCCGTCGACTAGCACGGAGACCCAGTACTTC
>TRBV12-3/TRBV12-4|TRBJ2-1|many|TRBD1
CASSPGQGAVGSYNEQFF
TGTGCCAGCAGTCCTGGACAGGGGGCGGTTGGCTCCTACAATGAGCAGTTCTTC
>TRBV27|TRBJ2-1|few|TRBD2
CASSSTSGVTYNEQFF
TGTGCCAGCAGCAGCACTAGCGGGGTCACCTACAATGAGCAGTTCTTC
>TRBV12-3/TRBV12-4|TRBJ1-1|few|.
CASSSSVNTEAFF
TGTGCCAGCAGTTCCTCAGTGAACACTGAAGCTTTCTTT
>TRBV2|TRBJ1-5|.|TRBD1
CASSVDRGEHQPQHF
TGTGCCAGCAGTGTCGACAGGGGGGAGCACCAGCCCCAGCATTTT
>TRBV10-3|TRBJ2-2|many|.
CAISPDLRELFF
TGTGCCATCAGTCCCGACCTGCGGGAGCTGTTTTTT